This T cell receptor (beta chain) was observed in a study of vaccination and CD4 T cells after COVID-19 (dated by TCRdb to between 2021 and 2022). In the study overall: SARS-CoV-2 positivity had been established in the convalescent patients by nasal swab PCR, and mild disease was recorded in eight to ten of these patients and severe disease in one. The convalescent cohort comprised six males and four females, including two Hispanic individuals, seven Caucasians, two Asians and one multiracial person. Control cultures received a CEFX viral epitope pool as the positive control, an HIV-1 Nef peptide pool as the negative control, or no peptide. For stimulating the cultures, overlapping spike peptide pools were used, derived from SARS-CoV-2 as well as from the common cold coronaviruses HCoV-NL63, HCoV-OC43 and HCoV-229E. The spike-specific CD4+ TCR repertoire was compared before and after mRNA vaccination in approximately ten COVID-19 convalescent patients and a few infection-naive healthy vaccine recipients. Post-vaccine blood samples were collected a median of approximately 72 days after the second vaccine dose, ranging from roughly 14 to 241 days. For three convalescent patients, samples were collected at an early post-vaccination timepoint (day 14) as well as at a late post-vaccination timepoint (days 161 to 241). Participants got two doses of the Pfizer-BioNTech BNT162b2 vaccine (n=8) or two doses of the Moderna mRNA-1273 vaccine (n=2). Post-COVID blood samples were collected from convalescent patients a median of around 100 days after diagnosis, with a range of about 35 to 170 days.

Explained via the paper, the time point label denotes: late sampling 161 to 241 days after vaccination in a few convalescent patients. This specimen's treatment or condition label, per the study, means: roughly 10-day PBMC culture with coronavirus spike peptide pools or control peptides (ViraFEST assay). The study used the ViraFEST assay, which expanded antigen-specific T cells with peptide pools and then identified expanded clonotypes by TCR sequencing. The positive SARS-CoV-2 PCR tests of the convalescent patients were dated from March to December 2020, before the Alpha, Beta and Delta variants emerged in the United States. Each well held two million PBMCs cultured with roughly 10 ug/ml peptide pools in IMDM containing 5% human AB serum and about 10 IU/ml IL-2. Half of the culture medium was replaced with fresh IL-2-containing medium on days 3 and 7. CD4+ T cells were isolated after approximately eleven days of culture through negative selection using the EasySep CD4+ T cell isolation kit. Ficoll-Paque Plus gradient centrifugation was used to isolate PBMCs from whole blood, and the isolated PBMCs were then either used fresh or cryopreserved at -140C. Each culture condition was generally run in triplicate wells.

The library was generated by PCR. DNA from cultured CD4+ T cells underwent TCR sequencing with the Oncomine TCR Beta short-read assay at the Johns Hopkins FTIC core. The QIAamp micro DNA kit was used to extract genomic DNA from the cultured CD4+ T cells. The Oncomine TCR Beta libraries from cultured CD4+ T cells were pooled using unique dual indexes and then sequenced on an Illumina iSeq 100. Under the source paper's analysis protocol: Non-productive sequences were filtered out, and CDR3s that did not start with C, did not end with F or W, or were shorter than 7 amino acids were discarded. The MANAFEST web application identified antigen-specific clonotypes by comparing peptide-stimulated wells against reference wells and other culture wells. To be called positive, a clone needed an FDR below 0.05, an odds ratio above 5, and a productive frequency above 0.1% in at least two of three replicate wells. A clonotype counted as cross-reactive if it showed significant expansion both in the SARS-CoV-2 spike wells and in at least one common cold coronavirus spike condition. Using R version 3.6.1, CDR3 homology was evaluated through Levenshtein distances (stringdist) along with unrooted phylogenetic trees (ape). In TCRdb, the public reads were trimmed at Q25 with fastp and aligned with MiXCR, with productive beta chains retained. Each CDR3 protein appears once, grouped with its most common genes and DNA. TCRdb's processing, not the authors', yielded these V and J calls. This sample has more than 20,000 distinct CDR3 sequences in its table, and 30% to 35% of those were observed once. The biggest ten clones account for about 10% of the sample.

Trimming takes 7 bases off V and 5 bases off J; junction bases not matched to a gene: 7. The germline V gene (reference sequence) yields DFQATT for CDR1 and SNEGSKA for CDR2. The cysteine opens and the phenylalanine closes a CDR3 of 14 amino acids. Of all the DNA, just the CDR3 is kept, 42 bases in frame from base 1. Overall study outcomes, separate from this receptor: Although the median number of SARS-CoV-2-reactive clonotypes went up from around 19 after infection to 35 to 40 after vaccination, the increase was not significant. Of the vaccine-specific clones in convalescent patients, 304 of 307, or nearly all, reacted only to SARS-CoV-2 spike and did not cross-react with common cold coronaviruses. The study included relatively few convalescent patients and did not analyze early timepoints after natural infection. Among the post-vaccine SARS-CoV-2-reactive clones in convalescent patients, a median around 85% showed up only after vaccination, which suggests vaccine-specific priming.

On this clonotype: The antigen it recognizes is unknown. Per-nucleotide qualities are absent, and no much larger clonotype sits a single base away.

Sequencing was performed on CD4+ T cells from blood, cultured in vitro, taken about 7 months after SARS-CoV-2 vaccination. The rearranged segments are TRBV20-1 and TRBJ2-3; 12 junctional bases match TRBD2. This receptor was identified in a human donor who had recovered from COVID-19. Here is the DNA: TGCAGTGTGCCCCCTAGCGGGGGGGAAGATACGCAGTATTTT. Translated, this gives CSVPPSGGEDTQYF.